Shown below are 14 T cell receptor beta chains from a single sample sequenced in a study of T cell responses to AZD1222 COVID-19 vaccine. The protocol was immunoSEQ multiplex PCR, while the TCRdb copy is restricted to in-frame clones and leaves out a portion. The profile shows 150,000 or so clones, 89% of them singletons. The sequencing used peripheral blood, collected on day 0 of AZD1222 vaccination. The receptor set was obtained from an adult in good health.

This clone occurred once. As DNA, the CDR3 is TGTGCCAGCAGTTTTAGGGGGACGGAGACCCAGTACTTC. Its translation: CASSFRGTETQYF. The chain uses TRBV6-5 and TRBJ2-5; possible D gene TRBD1, 6 bases. CDR3 length equals 13 residues. V was shortened by 4 bases and J by 5 bases, with 11 bases between the two germline ends. Germline loops: CDR1 MNHEY, CDR2 SVGAGI.

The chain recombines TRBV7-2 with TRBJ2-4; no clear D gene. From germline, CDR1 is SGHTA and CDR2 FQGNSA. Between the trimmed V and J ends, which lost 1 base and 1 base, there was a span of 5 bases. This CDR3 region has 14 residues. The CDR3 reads CASSLEPAKNIQYF. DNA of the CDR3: TGTGCCAGCAGCTTAGAGCCTGCCAAAAACATTCAGTACTTC.

The CDR3 reads CASSTGQVEYGDTQYF. In nucleotides, the CDR3 is TGCGCCAGCAGCACGGGACAGGTGGAATATGGGGATACGCAGTATTTT. V and J are TRBV5-1 and TRBJ2-3; 8 bases line up with TRBD1. In germline, CDR1 is SGHRS, CDR2 YFSETQ. V was pared by 4 bases and J by 6 bases, with 13 bases of the junction left unmatched. The CDR3 has 16 residues. Full variable domain (missing parts from reference TRBV5-1 and TRBJ2-3): KAGVTQTPRYLIKTRGQQVTLSCSPISGHRSVSWYQQTPGQGLQFLFEYFSETQRNKGNFPGRFSGRQFSNSRSEMNVSTLELGDSALYLCASSTGQVEYGDTQYFGPGTRLTVL.

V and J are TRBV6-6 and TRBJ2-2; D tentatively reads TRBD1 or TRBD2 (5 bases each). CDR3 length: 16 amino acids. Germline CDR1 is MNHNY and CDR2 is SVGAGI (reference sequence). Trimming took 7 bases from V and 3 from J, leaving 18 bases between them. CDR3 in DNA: TGTGCCAGCACCAATACCTGGCGAGGGGACACCGGGGAGCTGTTTTTT. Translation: CASTNTWRGDTGELFF.

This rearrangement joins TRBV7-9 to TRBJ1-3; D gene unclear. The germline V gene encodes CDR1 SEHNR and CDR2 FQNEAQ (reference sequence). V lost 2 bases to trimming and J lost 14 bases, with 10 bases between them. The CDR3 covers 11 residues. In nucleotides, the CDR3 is TGTGCCAGCAGCTTATTGGAGGACGTATATTTT. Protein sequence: CASSLLEDVYF.

The CDR3 loop reads CASSLAPPSSGANVLTF. The CDR3 DNA is TGTGCCAGCAGCCTGGCGCCCCCATCTTCTGGGGCCAACGTCCTGACTTTC. This chain uses TRBV5-5 with TRBJ2-6; no firm D call. Trimming stripped 4 bases from V and 1 base from J, with 15 bases between. The CDR3 extends over 17 amino acids. Germline CDR1 and CDR2: SGHKS and YYEKEE (reference sequence).

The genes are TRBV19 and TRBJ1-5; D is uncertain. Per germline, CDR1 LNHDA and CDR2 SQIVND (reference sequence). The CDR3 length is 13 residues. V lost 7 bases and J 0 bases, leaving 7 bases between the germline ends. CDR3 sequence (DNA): TGTGCCAGTACGGGGTATAGCAATCAGCCCCAGCATTTT. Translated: CASTGYSNQPQHF.

CDR3 loop: CASSGDRVYEQYF. The CDR3 nucleotides are TGTGCCAGCAGCGGCGACAGGGTCTACGAGCAGTACTTC. The chain employs TRBV9 and TRBJ2-7, with 7 bases identical to TRBD1. The CDR3 is 13 residues long. The germline gives CDR1 SGDLS, CDR2 YYNGEE. Unmatched junction bases numbered 3, after V lost 3 bases and J lost 3 bases.

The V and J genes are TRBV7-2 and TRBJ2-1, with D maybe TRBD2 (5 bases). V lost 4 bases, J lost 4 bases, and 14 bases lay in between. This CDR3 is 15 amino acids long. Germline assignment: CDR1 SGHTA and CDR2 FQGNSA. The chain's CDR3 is CASSSHSGLYNEQFF. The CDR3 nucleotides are TGTGCCAGCAGCTCCCACAGCGGCCTATACAATGAGCAGTTCTTC. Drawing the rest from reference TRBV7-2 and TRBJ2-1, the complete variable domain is GAGVSQSPSNKVTEKGKDVELRCDPISGHTALYWYRQSLGQGLEFLIYFQGNSAPDKSGLPSDRFSAERTGGSVSTLTIQRTQQEDSAVYLCASSSHSGLYNEQFFGPGTRLTVL.

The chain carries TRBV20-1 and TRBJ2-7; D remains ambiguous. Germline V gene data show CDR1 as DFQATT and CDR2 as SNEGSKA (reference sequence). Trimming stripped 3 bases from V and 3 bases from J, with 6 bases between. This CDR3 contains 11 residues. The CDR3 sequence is CSASKGYEQYF. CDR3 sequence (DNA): TGCAGTGCTAGTAAGGGCTACGAGCAGTACTTC.

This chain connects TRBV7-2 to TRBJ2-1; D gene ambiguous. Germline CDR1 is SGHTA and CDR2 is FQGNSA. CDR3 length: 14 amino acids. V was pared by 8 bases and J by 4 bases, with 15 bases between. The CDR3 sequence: CASGVAGTYNEQFF. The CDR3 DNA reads TGTGCCAGCGGCGTGGCAGGCACATACAATGAGCAGTTCTTC.

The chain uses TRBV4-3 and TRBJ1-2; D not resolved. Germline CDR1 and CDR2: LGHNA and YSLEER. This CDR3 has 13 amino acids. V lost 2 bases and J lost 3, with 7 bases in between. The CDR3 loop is CASSQHLDYGYTF. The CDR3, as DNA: TGCGCCAGCAGCCAACACCTGGACTATGGCTACACCTTC.

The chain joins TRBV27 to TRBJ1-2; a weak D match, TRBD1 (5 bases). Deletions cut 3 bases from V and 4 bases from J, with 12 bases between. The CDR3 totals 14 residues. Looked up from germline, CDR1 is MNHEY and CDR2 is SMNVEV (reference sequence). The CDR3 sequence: CASSFQTGTYGYTF. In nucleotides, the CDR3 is TGTGCCAGCAGTTTCCAAACAGGCACCTATGGCTACACCTTC.

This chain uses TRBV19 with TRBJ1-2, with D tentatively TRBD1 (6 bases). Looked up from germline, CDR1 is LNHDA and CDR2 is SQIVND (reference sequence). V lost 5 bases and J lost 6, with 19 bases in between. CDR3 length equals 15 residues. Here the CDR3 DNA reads TGTGCCAGTAGTTTTCTCGCGACAGGTCCTGATGGCTACACCTTC. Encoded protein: CASSFLATGPDGYTF.